The sequence of this T cell receptor (beta chain) was determined in a study of regulatory T cells in long-lasting Graves disease (TCRdb year 2021). About the investigation overall: Newly diagnosed Graves' disease patients had taken antithyroid drugs for less than 3 months. Persistent Graves' disease patients were compared with newly diagnosed Graves' disease patients by peripheral blood TCR sequencing and RNA sequencing. The study was registered as a clinical trial and conducted in China. A total of roughly 35 samples underwent TCR sequencing: some 13 from persistent and approximately 20 from newly diagnosed Graves' disease patients. Study-wide findings and limitations: More public clonotypes were shared among persistent patients (approximately 3,000) than among newly diagnosed patients (approximately 930). Sequencing and analysis were limited to the TCR beta chain. Persistent Graves' disease patients showed lower TCR Shannon entropy and fewer highly expanded clones than newly diagnosed patients, suggesting clonal expansion. As a limitation, the authors acknowledged that the small sample size may reduce accuracy. Only peripheral blood was studied, because thyroid tissue, the primary lesion, was inaccessible. Preferential use of TRBV28, TRBJ1-2 and TRBJ2-5 was observed in persistent disease, whereas TRBV20-1 and TRBJ2-1 were favored in newly diagnosed disease.

The time point label on this specimen signifies: newly diagnosed GD, antithyroid drugs for less than 3 months. RNA was extracted from PBMCs in TRIzol for both TCR sequencing and RNA sequencing. The diagnosis of Graves' disease followed American Thyroid Association guidelines. The patients came from an endocrinology department in Xi'an, China. Each patient gave roughly 8.4 milliliters of peripheral blood, collected in an EDTA anticoagulant tube. Ficoll Paque Plus density gradient separation was used to isolate PBMCs, and no further T cell sorting was done. An Agilent 2100 Bioanalyzer and agarose gel were used to check RNA quality, and a NanoDrop 2000 was used to measure RNA concentration. CDR1 and CDR2 are read off the germline V gene as LGHNT and FRNRAP. The CDR3 sequence holds 15 residues, the cysteine and phenylalanine included. The DNA shown is the 45-base CDR3, in frame from base 1. The junction shows trimming of 4 bases on V and 2 bases on J, and the gene matches do not reach 7 bases of it.

The library was produced with multiplex PCR. This sample was sequenced with an Illumina HiSeq 4000. iRepertoire HTBI primers and Arm-PCR amplification of CDR3 regions were used to construct TCR beta libraries. Before sequencing, the PCR products went through gel purification. The published analysis was carried out like this. A total of roughly 65 TRBV and some 15 TRBJ segments were identified across samples and were used for gene usage analysis of CDR3 amino acid clonotypes. Filtered high-quality paired reads were merged into contigs using COPE and FqMerger. BLAST was used to align contigs to the IMGT TRBV, TRBD and TRBJ reference genes, and CDR3 was defined following IMGT. Any clonotype with a frequency above 0.1% was counted as a highly expanded clone. Shannon entropy was used to measure repertoire diversity, and the Gini coefficient was used to measure V-J evenness. A clonotype was considered public if more than one individual shared it. TCRdb took the public reads, trimmed them with fastp at Q25, ran MiXCR for clone calling and kept in-frame beta chains. Records with the same CDR3 protein are collapsed into one entry carrying the most frequent genes and DNA. TCRdb's processing, not the authors', yielded these V and J calls. The sample includes hundreds of thousands of distinct CDR3 sequences, with less than 20% observed a single time. In total, the top ten clones hold approximately 21% of the sample.

This clonotype was picked up many times. Its antigen is still unknown. Base qualities are missing; no much larger clone stands one base away. The rearranged segments are TRBV12-5 and TRBJ2-7; TRBD2 fits 8 bases in the junction. This clonotype was sampled from a female donor with Graves disease. The sequenced sample was peripheral blood mononuclear cells (PBMCs), obtained at new diagnosis, from a patient treated with antithyroid drugs. The DNA sequence is given as TGTGCTAGTGGTTCGATAGCGGGAAACCCCTACGAGCAGTACTTC. Its translation is CASGSIAGNPYEQYF. Reference TRBV12-5 and TRBJ2-7 proteins supply the regions before and after the CDR3; the full variable domain is: DARVTQTPRHKVTEMGQEVTMRCQPILGHNTVFWYRQTMMQGLELLAYFRNRAPLDDSGMPKDRFSAEMPDATLATLKIQPSEPRDSAVYFCASGSIAGNPYEQYFGPGTRLTVT.